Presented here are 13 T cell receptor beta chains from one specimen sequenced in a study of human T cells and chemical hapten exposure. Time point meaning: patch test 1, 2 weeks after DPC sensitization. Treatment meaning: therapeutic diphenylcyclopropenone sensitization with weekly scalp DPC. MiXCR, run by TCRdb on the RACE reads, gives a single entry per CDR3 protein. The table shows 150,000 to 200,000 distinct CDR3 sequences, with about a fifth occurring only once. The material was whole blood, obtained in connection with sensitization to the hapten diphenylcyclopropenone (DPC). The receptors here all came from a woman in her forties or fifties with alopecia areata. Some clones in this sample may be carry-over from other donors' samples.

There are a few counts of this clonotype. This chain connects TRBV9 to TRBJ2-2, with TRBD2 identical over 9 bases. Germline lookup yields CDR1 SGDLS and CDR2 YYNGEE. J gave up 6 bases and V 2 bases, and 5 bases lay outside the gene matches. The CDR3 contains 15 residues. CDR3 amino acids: CASSVSSGKAGELFF. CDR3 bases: TGTGCCAGCAGCGTCTCTAGCGGGAAGGCCGGGGAGCTGTTTTTT. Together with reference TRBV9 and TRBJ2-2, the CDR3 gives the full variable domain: DSGVTQTPKHLITATGQRVTLRCSPRSGDLSVYWYQQSLDQGLQFLIQYYNGEERAKGNILERFSAQQFPDLHSELNLSSLELGDSALYFCASSVSSGKAGELFFGEGSRLTVL.

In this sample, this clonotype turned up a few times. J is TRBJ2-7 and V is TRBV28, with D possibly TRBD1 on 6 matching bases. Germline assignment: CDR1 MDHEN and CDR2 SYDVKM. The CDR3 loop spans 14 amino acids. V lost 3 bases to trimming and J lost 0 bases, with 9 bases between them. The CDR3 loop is CASSFAGDSYEQYF. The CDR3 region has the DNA TGTGCCAGCAGTTTCGCAGGGGACTCCTACGAGCAGTACTTC.

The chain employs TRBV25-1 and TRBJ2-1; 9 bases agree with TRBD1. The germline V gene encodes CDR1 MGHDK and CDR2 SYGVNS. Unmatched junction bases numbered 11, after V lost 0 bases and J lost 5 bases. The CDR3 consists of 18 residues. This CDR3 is CASSEYRGTGKENNEQFF. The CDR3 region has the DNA TGTGCCAGCAGTGAATACCGGGGGACAGGGAAAGAAAACAATGAGCAGTTCTTC.

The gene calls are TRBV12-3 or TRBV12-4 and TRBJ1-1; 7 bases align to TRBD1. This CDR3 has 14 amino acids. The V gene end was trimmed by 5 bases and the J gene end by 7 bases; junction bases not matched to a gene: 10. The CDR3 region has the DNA TGTGCCAGCAGTCCTTCACAGGGGTTGTTTGAAGCTTTCTTT. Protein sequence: CASSPSQGLFEAFF.

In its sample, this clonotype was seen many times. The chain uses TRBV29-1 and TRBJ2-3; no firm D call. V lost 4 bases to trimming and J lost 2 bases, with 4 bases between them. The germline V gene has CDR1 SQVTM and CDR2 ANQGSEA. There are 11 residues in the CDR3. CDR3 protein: CSVAYTDTQYF. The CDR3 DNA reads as TGCAGCGTTGCATACACAGATACGCAGTATTTT.

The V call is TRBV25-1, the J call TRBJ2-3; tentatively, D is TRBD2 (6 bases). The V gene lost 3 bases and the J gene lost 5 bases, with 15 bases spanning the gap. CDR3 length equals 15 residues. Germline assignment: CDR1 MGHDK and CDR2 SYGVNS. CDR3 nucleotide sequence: TGTGCCAGCAGTGAGTCTCGGAGGGGTGGAGATACGCAGTATTTT. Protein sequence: CASSESRRGGDTQYF.

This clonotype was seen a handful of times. CDR3 in DNA: TGCAGTGCTAGACTTTCCTCCTACGAGCAGTACTTC. It yields the protein CSARLSSYEQYF. The rearrangement links TRBV20-1 to TRBJ2-7; D remains ambiguous. The CDR3 length is 12 residues. The germline gives CDR1 DFQATT, CDR2 SNEGSKA (reference sequence). V was trimmed by 2 bases and J by 0 bases, leaving 5 bases between them.

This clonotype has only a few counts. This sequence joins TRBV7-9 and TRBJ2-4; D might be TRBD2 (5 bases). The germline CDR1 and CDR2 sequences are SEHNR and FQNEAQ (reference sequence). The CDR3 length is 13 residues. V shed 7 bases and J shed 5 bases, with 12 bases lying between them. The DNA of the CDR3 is TGTGCCAGCACCTATGTCGGGGAAAACATTCAGTACTTC. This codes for CASTYVGENIQYF.

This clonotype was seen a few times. The CDR3 DNA reads TGCAGTGCTAAATTTAGAAACACCGGGGAGCTGTTTTTT. Its protein product is CSAKFRNTGELFF. The gene calls are TRBV20-1 and TRBJ2-2, with no clear D. The germline gives CDR1 DFQATT, CDR2 SNEGSKA (reference sequence). Between the trimmed V and J ends, which lost 4 bases and 2 bases, there was a span of 8 bases. This CDR3 has 13 amino acids.

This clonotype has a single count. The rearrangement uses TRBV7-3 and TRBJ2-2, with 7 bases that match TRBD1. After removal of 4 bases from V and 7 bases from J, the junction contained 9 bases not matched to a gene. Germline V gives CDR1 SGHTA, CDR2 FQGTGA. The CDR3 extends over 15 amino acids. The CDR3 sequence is CASSSYPGQNGELFF. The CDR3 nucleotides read TGTGCCAGCAGCTCCTACCCGGGACAGAACGGGGAGCTGTTTTTT.

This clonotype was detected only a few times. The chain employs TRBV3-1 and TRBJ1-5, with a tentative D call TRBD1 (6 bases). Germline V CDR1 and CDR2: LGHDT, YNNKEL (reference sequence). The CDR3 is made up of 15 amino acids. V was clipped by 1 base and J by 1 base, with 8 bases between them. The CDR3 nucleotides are TGTGCCAGCAGCCAAGCAGGGGTGAGCAATCAGCCCCAGCATTTT. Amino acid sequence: CASSQAGVSNQPQHF.

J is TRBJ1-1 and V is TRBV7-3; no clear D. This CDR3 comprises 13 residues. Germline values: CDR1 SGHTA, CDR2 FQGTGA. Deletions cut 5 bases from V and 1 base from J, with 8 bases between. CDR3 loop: CASSTTSNTEAFF. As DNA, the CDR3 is TGTGCCAGCAGCACAACATCGAACACTGAAGCTTTCTTT. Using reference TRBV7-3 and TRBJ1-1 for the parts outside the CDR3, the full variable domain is GAGVSQTPSNKVTEKGKYVELRCDPISGHTALYWYRQSLGQGPEFLIYFQGTGAADDSGLPNDRFFAVRPEGSVSTLKIQRTERGDSAVYLCASSTTSNTEAFFGQGTRLTVV.

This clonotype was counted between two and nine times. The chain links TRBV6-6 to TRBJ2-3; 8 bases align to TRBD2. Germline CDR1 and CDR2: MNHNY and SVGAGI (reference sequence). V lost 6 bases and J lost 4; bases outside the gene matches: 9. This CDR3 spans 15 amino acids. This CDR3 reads CASRFGSGGADTQYF. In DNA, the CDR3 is TGTGCCAGCAGATTCGGCTCCGGGGGGGCAGATACGCAGTATTTT.